This paragraph covers one T cell receptor beta chain sequence. Its specificity is not known. The entry originates in a study of T cell responses to AZD1222 COVID-19 vaccine. Sequenced by immunoSEQ multiplex PCR; TCRdb stores in-frame clones only, minus some. The sample consists of 100,000 to 150,000 clones, around nine tenths of them appearing once. General study results and limits: Repertoires were obtained solely post-peak T cell response. Nearly half of the spike-specific TCRs reportedly recognize variant regions that carry no mutations. Along spike, vaccine-associated CD4 TCRs were found throughout, with dominance at 160-218 and 743-854.

Germline lookup yields CDR1 SGHRS and CDR2 YFSETQ. CDR3 length: 13 amino acids. Deletions cut 1 base from V and 5 bases from J, with 9 bases between. The sequences come from peripheral blood, collected on day 0 of MenACWY control vaccination. V and J are TRBV5-1 and TRBJ1-1; no reliable D call. This receptor was taken from an adult in good health. The chain's CDR3 is CASSLLGLTEAFF. CDR3 sequence (DNA): TGCGCCAGCAGCTTGTTAGGGTTAACTGAAGCTTTCTTT. The full variable domain, completed using reference TRBV5-1 and TRBJ1-1, is KAGVTQTPRYLIKTRGQQVTLSCSPISGHRSVSWYQQTPGQGLQFLFEYFSETQRNKGNFPGRFSGRQFSNSRSEMNVSTLELGDSALYLCASSLLGLTEAFFGQGTRLTVV.